This T cell receptor (beta chain) originates from a study of OX40 agonist ivuxolimab in advanced cancers. In the study overall: The dose of intravenous ivuxolimab that patients received every 2 weeks ranged from 0.01 to 10 mg/kg.

The V gene lost 3 bases and the J gene lost 2 bases, with 18 bases spanning the gap. The germline gives CDR1 GTSNPN, CDR2 SVGIG (reference sequence). The CDR3 totals 16 residues. As to this clone: Its antigen is not identified.

Profiling relied on immunoSEQ multiplex PCR, and the TCRdb table lists in-frame clones only, not all of them. The sample includes roughly 51,000 clones, roughly 91% of them seen just once. Whole-study results and caveats: Partly responding patients at 0.1-3.0 mg/kg showed some of the smallest clonal expansion.

The sample here was CD4+ or CD8+ T cells sorted from blood, taken in a trial of the OX40 agonist ivuxolimab. The sequence came from an adult with an advanced solid tumor such as melanoma, head and neck, liver or kidney cancer. This sequence joins TRBV30 and TRBJ2-3; D is perhaps TRBD1 or TRBD2 (5 bases each). The CDR3 reads CAWRGVDGVNTDTQYF. In DNA form, the CDR3 reads TGTGCCTGGAGGGGGGTGGATGGGGTTAACACAGATACGCAGTATTTT.